This paragraph covers one T cell receptor (beta chain) sequence. Produced via immunoSEQ multiplex PCR; TCRdb's table is partial and in-frame only. Seen here are roughly 200,000 clones, about 92% observed once, and the top ten hold about 1%. The data derive from a study of T cell responses to AZD1222 COVID-19 vaccine. CDR3 length equals 16 residues. Germline CDR1 reads LNHDA; CDR2 reads SQIVND (reference sequence). Trimming pared 4 bases from V and 4 bases from J, leaving 20 bases between. J is TRBJ2-7 and V is TRBV19; a weak D match, TRBD1 (6 bases). This receptor was obtained from an adult in good health. The specimen was peripheral blood, collected on day 0 of MenACWY control vaccination. The chain's CDR3 is CASSRTPSGQPYEQYF. As DNA, the CDR3 is TGTGCCAGTAGTAGGACCCCCTCTGGACAGCCATACGAGCAGTACTTC.